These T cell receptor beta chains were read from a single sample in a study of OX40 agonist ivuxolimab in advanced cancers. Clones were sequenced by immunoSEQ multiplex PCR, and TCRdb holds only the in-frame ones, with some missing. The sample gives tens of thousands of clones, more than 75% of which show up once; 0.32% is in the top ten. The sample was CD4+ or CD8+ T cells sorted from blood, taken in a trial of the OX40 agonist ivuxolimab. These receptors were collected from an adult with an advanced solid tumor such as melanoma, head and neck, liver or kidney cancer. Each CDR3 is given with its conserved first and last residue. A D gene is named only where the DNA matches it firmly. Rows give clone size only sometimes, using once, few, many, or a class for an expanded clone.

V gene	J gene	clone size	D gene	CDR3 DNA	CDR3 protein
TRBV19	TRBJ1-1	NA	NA	TGTGCCAGTAGTGCTAGTTGGGGCGGCGAAGCTTTCTTT	CASSASWGGEAFF
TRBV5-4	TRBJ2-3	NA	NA	TGTGCCAGCAGTCAGATGATGGATACGCAGTATTTT	CASSQMMDTQYF
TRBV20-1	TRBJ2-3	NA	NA	TGCAGTGCTAGCCGGGATACGCAGTATTTT	CSASRDTQYF
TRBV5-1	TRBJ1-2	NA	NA	TGCGCCAGCAGCTCTGAGGGAAGGGCTGGCTACACCTTC	CASSSEGRAGYTF
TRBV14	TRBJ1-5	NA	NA	TGTGCCAGCAGCCGGATTGATAGTCGGTGTCCTTATAGCAATCAGCCCCAGCATTTT	CASSRIDSRCPYSNQPQHF
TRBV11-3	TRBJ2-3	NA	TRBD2	TGTGCCAGCAGCTTAGGAGCGGGGGCGCTCACAGATACGCAGTATTTT	CASSLGAGALTDTQYF
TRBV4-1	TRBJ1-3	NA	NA	TGCGCCAGCAGCCAGGTTTTACGAGACTCTGGAAACACCATATATTTT	CASSQVLRDSGNTIYF
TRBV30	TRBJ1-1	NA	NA	TGTGCCTGGGCAGGGGTCACTGAAGCTTTCTTT	CAWAGVTEAFF
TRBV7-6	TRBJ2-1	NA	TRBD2	TGTGCCAGCAGCTTACATCTAGCGGGAGGGAGAAACAATGAGCAGTTCTTC	CASSLHLAGGRNNEQFF
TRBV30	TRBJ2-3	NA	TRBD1	TGTGCCTGGCCAACCGGGACAGGGGTCGCAGATACGCAGTATTTT	CAWPTGTGVADTQYF
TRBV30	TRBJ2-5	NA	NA	TGTGCCTGGAGACGTAGGGGGGGAGAGACCCAGTACTTC	CAWRRRGGETQYF
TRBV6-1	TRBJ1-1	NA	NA	TGTGCCAGCAGCCCTGACGGGGATGGTGAAGCTTTCTTT	CASSPDGDGEAFF
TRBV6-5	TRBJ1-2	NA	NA	TGTGCCAGCAGTAAGGACCGATCTTCTGGCTACACCTTC	CASSKDRSSGYTF
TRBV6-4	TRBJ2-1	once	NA	TGTGCCAGCAGTGACAACTATCGCGTGGGGAGTGAGCAGTTCTTC	CASSDNYRVGSEQFF
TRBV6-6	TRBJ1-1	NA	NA	TGTGCCAGCAGAACAGGGTTAAGGGAAGCTTTCTTT	CASRTGLREAFF
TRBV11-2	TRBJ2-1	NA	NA	TGTGCCAGCAGCTTAGAGTCTGGGGGAATGTTGGCTGAGCAGTTCTTC	CASSLESGGMLAEQFF
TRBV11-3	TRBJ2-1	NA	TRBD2	TGTGCCAGCAGCTTAGGGGGACTAGCGGGAGATGAGCAGTTCTTC	CASSLGGLAGDEQFF
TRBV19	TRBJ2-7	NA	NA	TGTGCCAGTAGTAGAAAAGGGGGGACCTACGAGCAGTACTTC	CASSRKGGTYEQYF
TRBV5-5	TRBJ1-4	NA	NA	TGTGCCAGCAGCTTGCAAGTAAGAAATGAAAAACTGTTTTTT	CASSLQVRNEKLFF
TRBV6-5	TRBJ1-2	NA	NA	TGTGCCAGCAGTTACCGGGACGAAGTGTTAAACTATGGCTACACCTTC	CASSYRDEVLNYGYTF
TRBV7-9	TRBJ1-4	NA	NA	TGTGCCAGCAGCCCCCAGGGATTCGAACTGTTTTTT	CASSPQGFELFF
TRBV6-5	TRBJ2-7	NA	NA	TGTGCCAGCAGTCTAGAGGGGGACTCCTACGAGCAGTACTTC	CASSLEGDSYEQYF
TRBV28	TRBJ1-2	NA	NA	TGTGCCTCAAAAAGAGGGGACACACATGGCTACACCTTC	CASKRGDTHGYTF
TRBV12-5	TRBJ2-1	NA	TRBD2	TGTGCTAGTGGTTTGGTAGGCGGGAGCGACTTCAATGAGCAGTTCTTC	CASGLVGGSDFNEQFF
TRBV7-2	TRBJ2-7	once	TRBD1	TGTGCCAGCAGCTTAGGGACAGGGGTGAGGGAGCAGTACTTC	CASSLGTGVREQYF
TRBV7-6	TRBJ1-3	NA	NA	TGTGCCAGCAGCGCAAAACAGACAGGCCGCTCTGGAAACACCATATATTTT	CASSAKQTGRSGNTIYF
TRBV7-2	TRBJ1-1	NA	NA	TGTGCCAGCAGCCATTCCTGGGGGGTGGCTGAAGCTTTCTTT	CASSHSWGVAEAFF
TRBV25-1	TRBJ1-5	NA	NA	TGTGCCAGCAGTGAGTCTGGGCCCAATCAGCCCCAGCATTTT	CASSESGPNQPQHF
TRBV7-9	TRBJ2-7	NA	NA	TGTGCCAGCGGCCAGGACAGGAGGGACGCCGAGCAGTACTTC	CASGQDRRDAEQYF
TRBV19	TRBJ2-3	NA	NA	TGTGCCAGTAGTACACGAGCGGAGGATACGCAGTATTTT	CASSTRAEDTQYF
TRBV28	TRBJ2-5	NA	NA	TGTGCCAGCAGTTTAAGGCCCGTCGGGACCCAGTACTTC	CASSLRPVGTQYF
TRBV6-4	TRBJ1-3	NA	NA	TGTGCCAGCAGTGACTCGAAGAGGGATTTACGAAACACCATATATTTT	CASSDSKRDLRNTIYF
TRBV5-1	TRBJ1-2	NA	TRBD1	TGCGCCAGCAGCGTAACAGGGGAAGAGAACTATGGCTACACCTTC	CASSVTGEENYGYTF
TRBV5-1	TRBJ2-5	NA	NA	TGCGCCAGCAGCTTCGATGGGGGCCGCCAAGAGACCCAGTACTTC	CASSFDGGRQETQYF
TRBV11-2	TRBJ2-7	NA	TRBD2	TGTGCCAGCAGCCGTAAGGGGGGGACTAGCGGGGCCTACGAGCAGTACTTC	CASSRKGGTSGAYEQYF
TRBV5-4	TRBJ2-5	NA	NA	TGTGCCAGCAGCTTACGCCAGACGCAAGAGACCCAGTACTTC	CASSLRQTQETQYF
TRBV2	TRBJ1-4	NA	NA	TGTGCCAGCAGTGTCCGGAAGGGCGAAAAACTGTTTTTT	CASSVRKGEKLFF
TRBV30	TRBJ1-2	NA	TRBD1	TGTGCCTGGAGTCTCGGACAGGAACTATATGGCTACACCTTC	CAWSLGQELYGYTF
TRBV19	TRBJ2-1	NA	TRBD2	TGTGCCAGTATCTTCGGGACTAGCGGGAGGCCTAAGGGAGATGAGCAGTTCTTC	CASIFGTSGRPKGDEQFF
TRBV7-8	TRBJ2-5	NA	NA	TGTGCCAGCGCCCTAGGGATCAAAGAGACCCAGTACTTC	CASALGIKETQYF
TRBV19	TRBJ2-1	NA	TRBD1	TGTGCCAGTAGTCCTCTAAGGGACAGGGGGCGGAATGAGCAGTTCTTC	CASSPLRDRGRNEQFF
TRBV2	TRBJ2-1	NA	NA	TGTGCCAGCAGTGAACAAGTAGCGGTCCTCAATGAGCAGTTCTTC	CASSEQVAVLNEQFF
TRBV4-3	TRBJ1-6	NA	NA	TGCGCCAGCAGCCAAGTCGGGACCTCGTCCAATTCACCCCTCCACTTT	CASSQVGTSSNSPLHF
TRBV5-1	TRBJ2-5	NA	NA	TGCGCCAGCAGCTTAGGGGGGGCCGACCAAGAGACCCAGTACTTC	CASSLGGADQETQYF
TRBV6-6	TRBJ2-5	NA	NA	TGTGCCACCGCCCAACAGGGAGGAGAGACCCAGTACTTC	CATAQQGGETQYF
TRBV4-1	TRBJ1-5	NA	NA	TGCGCCAGCAGCCAGCGTGGGATCGTGGGGAATCAGCCCCAGCATTTT	CASSQRGIVGNQPQHF
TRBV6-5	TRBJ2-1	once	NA	TGTGCCAGCAGTTCCTCTCAGGGTATTTGGAATGAGCAGTTCTTC	CASSSSQGIWNEQFF